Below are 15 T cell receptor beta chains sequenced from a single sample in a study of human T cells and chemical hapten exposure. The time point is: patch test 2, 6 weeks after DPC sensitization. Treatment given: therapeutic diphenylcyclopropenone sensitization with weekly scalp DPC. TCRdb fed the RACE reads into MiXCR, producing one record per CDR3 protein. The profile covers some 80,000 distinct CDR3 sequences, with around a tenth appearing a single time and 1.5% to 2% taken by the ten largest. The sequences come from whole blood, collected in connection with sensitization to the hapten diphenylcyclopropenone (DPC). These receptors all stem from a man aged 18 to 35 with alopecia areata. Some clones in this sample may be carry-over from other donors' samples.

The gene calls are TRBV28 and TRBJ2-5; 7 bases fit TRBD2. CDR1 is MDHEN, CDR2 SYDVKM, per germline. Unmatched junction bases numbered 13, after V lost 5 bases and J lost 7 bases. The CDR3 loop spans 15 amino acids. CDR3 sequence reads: CASSALAGRRATQYF. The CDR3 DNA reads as TGTGCCAGCAGTGCGTTAGCGGGTAGAAGGGCGACCCAGTACTTC.

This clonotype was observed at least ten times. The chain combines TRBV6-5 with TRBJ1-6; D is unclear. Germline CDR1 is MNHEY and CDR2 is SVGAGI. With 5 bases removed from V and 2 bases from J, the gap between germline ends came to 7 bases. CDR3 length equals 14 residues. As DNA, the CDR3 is TGTGCCAGCAGTCCGGCCCCCTATAATTCACCCCTCCACTTT. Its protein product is CASSPAPYNSPLHF.

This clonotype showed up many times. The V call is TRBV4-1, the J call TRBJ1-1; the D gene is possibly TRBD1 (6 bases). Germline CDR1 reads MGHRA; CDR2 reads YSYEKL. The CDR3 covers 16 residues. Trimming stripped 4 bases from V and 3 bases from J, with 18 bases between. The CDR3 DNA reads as TGCGCCAGCAGCCGTCCTGTAGGGGGGCGGGACACTGAAGCTTTCTTT. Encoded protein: CASSRPVGGRDTEAFF.

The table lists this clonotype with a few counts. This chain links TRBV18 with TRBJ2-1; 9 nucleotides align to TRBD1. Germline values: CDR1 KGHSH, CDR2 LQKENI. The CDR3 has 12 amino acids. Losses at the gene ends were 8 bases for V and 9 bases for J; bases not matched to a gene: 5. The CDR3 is CASGGQGREQFF. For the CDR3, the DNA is TGTGCCAGCGGGGGACAGGGCCGTGAGCAGTTCTTC.

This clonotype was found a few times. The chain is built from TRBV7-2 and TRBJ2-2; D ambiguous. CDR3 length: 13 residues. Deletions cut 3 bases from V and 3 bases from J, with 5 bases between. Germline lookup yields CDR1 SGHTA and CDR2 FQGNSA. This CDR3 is CASSLSYTGELFF. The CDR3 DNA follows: TGTGCCAGCAGCTTGAGTTACACCGGGGAGCTGTTTTTT.

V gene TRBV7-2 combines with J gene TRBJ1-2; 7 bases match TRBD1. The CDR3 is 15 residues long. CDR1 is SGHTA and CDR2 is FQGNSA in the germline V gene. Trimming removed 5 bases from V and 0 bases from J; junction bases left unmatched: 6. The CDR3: CASSPTGATNYGYTF. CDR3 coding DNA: TGTGCCAGCAGCCCAACAGGGGCGACTAACTATGGCTACACCTTC.

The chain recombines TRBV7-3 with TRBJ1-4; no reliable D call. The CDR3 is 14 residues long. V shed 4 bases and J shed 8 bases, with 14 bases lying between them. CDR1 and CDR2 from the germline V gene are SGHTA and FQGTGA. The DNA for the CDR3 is TGTGCCAGCAGCTCCCCCCCCATTACCGAAAAACTGTTTTTT. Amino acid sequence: CASSSPPITEKLFF.

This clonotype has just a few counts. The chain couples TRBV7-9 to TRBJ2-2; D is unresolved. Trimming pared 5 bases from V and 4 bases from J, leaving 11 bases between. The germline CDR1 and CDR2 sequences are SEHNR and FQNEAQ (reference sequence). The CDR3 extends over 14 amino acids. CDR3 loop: CASSRPVSTGELFF. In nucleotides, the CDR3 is TGTGCCAGCAGCCGCCCGGTCTCCACCGGGGAGCTGTTTTTT. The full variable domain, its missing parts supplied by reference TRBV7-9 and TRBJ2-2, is DTGVSQNPRHKITKRGQNVTFRCDPISEHNRLYWYRQTLGQGPEFLTYFQNEAQLEKSRLLSDRFSAERPKGSFSTLEIQRTEQGDSAMYLCASSRPVSTGELFFGEGSRLTVL.

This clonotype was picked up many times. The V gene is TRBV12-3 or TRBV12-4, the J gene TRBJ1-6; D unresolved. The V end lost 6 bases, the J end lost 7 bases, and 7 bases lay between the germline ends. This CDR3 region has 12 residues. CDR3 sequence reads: CASRRMNSPLHF. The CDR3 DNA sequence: TGTGCCAGCAGACGGATGAATTCACCCCTCCACTTT.

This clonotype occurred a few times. CDR3 bases: TGTGCCAGCAGCCATATGGCCACTCTTAATCAGCCCCAGCATTTT. Translation gives CASSHMATLNQPQHF. The V call is TRBV6-1, the J call TRBJ1-5, with D unclear. Germline V gene data show CDR1 as MNHNS and CDR2 as SASEGT. The V end was cut by 6 bases, the J end by 4 bases, with 16 bases between. This CDR3 has 15 amino acids.

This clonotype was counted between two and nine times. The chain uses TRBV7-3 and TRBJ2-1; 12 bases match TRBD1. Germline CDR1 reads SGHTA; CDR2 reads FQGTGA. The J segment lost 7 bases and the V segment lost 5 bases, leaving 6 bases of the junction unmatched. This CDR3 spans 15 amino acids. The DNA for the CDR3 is TGTGCCAGCAGCAAGGGACAGGGGGCAGGTAATGAGCAGTTCTTC. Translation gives CASSKGQGAGNEQFF.

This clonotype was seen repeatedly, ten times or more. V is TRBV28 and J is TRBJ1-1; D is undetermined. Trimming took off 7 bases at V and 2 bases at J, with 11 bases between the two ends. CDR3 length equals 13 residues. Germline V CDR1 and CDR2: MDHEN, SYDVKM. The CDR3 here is CASTLRGNTEAFF. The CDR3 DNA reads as TGTGCCAGCACCTTGCGGGGTAACACTGAAGCTTTCTTT.

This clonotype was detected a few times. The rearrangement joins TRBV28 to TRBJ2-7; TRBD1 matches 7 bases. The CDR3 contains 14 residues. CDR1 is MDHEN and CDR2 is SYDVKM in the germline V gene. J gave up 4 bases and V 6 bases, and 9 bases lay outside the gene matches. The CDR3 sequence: CASSPPGQDYEQYF. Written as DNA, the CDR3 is TGTGCCAGCAGCCCCCCCGGACAGGATTACGAGCAGTACTTC.

Here the CDR3 reads CASSQTGGGQPQHF. The CDR3 nucleotides read TGTGCCAGCTCACAGACAGGGGGCGGACAGCCCCAGCATTTT. The rearrangement links TRBV18 to TRBJ1-5; 10 nucleotides align to TRBD1. With 4 bases clipped from V and 7 bases from J, the junction kept 4 bases outside the gene matches. The germline V gene encodes CDR1 KGHSH and CDR2 LQKENI. This CDR3 has 14 amino acids.

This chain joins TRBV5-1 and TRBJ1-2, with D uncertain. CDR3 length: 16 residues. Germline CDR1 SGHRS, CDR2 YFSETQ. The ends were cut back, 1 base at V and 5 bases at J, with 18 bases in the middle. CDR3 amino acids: CASSLQPEILGYGYTF. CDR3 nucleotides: TGCGCCAGCAGCTTGCAACCCGAAATATTGGGGTATGGCTACACCTTC.